This record looks at one T cell receptor (beta chain) sequence and its context. Antigen: not known. This beta chain slipped into a library made for alpha chains as a stray read, so its size is not meaningful. In TCRdb, the 5' RACE reads were re-called with MiXCR into one record per CDR3 protein. The table for this sample gives a few dozen distinct CDR3 sequences. This sample was taken from a study of spatial heterogeneity in lung cancer. Study results and limitations: The number of expanded tumor alpha and beta chains correlated with mutation number.

The time point denotes: sample taken at primary tumor resection. Unsorted whole RNA of tumor, nontumor lung or frozen PBMC was sequenced. Sequencing was performed on lung tumor tissue, taken at surgery. The origin of this receptor is a male donor with early-stage non-small cell lung cancer.

The CDR3 nucleotides are TGTGCCACCGGGGCGGGAGTCATCCCTGAGCAGTTCTTC. The encoded protein is CATGAGVIPEQFF. The chain is built from TRBV24-1 and TRBJ2-1; TRBD2 agrees at 7 bases. Losses at the gene ends were 9 bases for V and 9 bases for J; bases not matched to a gene: 10. The CDR3 totals 13 residues. Germline CDR1 KGHDR, CDR2 SFDVKD.